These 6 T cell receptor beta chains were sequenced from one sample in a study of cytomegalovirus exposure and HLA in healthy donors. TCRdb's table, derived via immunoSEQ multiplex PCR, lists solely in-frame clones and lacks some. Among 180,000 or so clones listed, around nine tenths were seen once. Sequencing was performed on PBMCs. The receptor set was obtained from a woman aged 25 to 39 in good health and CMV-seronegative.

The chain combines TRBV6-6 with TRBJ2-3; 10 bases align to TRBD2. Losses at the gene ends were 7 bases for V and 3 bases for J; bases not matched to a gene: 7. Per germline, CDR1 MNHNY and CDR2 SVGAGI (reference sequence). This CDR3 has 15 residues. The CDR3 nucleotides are TGTGCCAGCAAGCCAGCGGGGGGGCCGACAGATACGCAGTATTTT. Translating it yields CASKPAGGPTDTQYF.

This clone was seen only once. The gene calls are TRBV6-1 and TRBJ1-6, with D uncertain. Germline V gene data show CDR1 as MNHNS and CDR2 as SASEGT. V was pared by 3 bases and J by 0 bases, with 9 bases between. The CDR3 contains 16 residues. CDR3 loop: CASSELTNSYNSPLHF. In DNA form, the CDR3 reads TGTGCCAGCAGTGAGTTAACAAACTCCTATAATTCACCCCTCCACTTT.

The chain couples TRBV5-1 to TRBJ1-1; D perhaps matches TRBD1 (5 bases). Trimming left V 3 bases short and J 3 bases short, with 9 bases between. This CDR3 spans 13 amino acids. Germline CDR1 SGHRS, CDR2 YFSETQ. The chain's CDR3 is CASSWGGYTEAFF. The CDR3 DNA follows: TGCGCCAGCAGCTGGGGGGGATACACTGAAGCTTTCTTT.

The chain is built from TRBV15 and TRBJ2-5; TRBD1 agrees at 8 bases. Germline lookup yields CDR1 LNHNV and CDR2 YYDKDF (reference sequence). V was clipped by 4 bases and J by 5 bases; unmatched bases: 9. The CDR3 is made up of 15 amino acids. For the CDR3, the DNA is TGTGCCACCAGCATCGCTCCCAGGGGGCGGGAGACCCAGTACTTC. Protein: CATSIAPRGRETQYF.

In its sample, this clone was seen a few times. DNA for the CDR3: TGTGCCAGCAGGGGGAGTGGGGAGACCCAGTACTTC. Its protein is CASRGSGETQYF. This chain connects TRBV6-5 to TRBJ2-5, with a possible D match to TRBD2 (5 bases). The CDR3 is made up of 12 amino acids. The ends were cut back, 6 bases at V and 5 bases at J, with 10 bases in the middle. The germline CDR1 and CDR2 sequences are MNHEY and SVGAGI.

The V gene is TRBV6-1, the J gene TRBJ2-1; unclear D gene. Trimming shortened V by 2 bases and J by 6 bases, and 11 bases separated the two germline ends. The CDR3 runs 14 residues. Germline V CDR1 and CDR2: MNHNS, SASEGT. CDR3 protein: CASSEIGHFNEQFF. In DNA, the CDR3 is TGTGCCAGCAGTGAAATTGGGCACTTCAATGAGCAGTTCTTC.